The clone carrying this T cell receptor beta chain was recorded many times. The target antigen is unknown. It was uncontrolled infection, other autoimmune disease, pregnancy or lactation that excluded patients. Amplified TCR beta CDR3 regions came from RNA transcripts. HTBI primers were used for first-round RT-PCR of the TCR CDR3. TCRdb analysed the multiplex PCR reads with MiXCR anew, one entry per CDR3 protein. The sample records a few hundred thousand distinct CDR3 sequences, around 14% being singletons. V lost 1 base to trimming and J lost 0 bases, with 13 bases between them. Germline lookup yields CDR1 SGHDN and CDR2 FVKESK. CDR3 length: 17 amino acids. This sample was taken from a study of T cells in Graves' hyperthyroidism and ophthalmopathy. Points from the study as a whole: From stable hyperthyroidism, ophthalmopathy was separated by a 13 V-J model. Blood also showed most of the thyroid clonotypes that were expanded above 0.001.

The chain couples TRBV14 to TRBJ2-1; D gene uncertain. Sequenced input: blood. The receptor comes from a woman aged 18-30 years with Graves' hyperthyroidism that later progressed to Graves' ophthalmopathy. DNA of the CDR3: TGTGCCAGCAGCCAAGCTTGGGGATCTTCCTCCTACAATGAGCAGTTCTTC. Translating gives CASSQAWGSSSYNEQFF.